The clone carrying this T cell receptor (beta chain) is medium-sized. From germline, CDR1 is GTSNPN and CDR2 SVGIG (reference sequence). The CDR3 runs to 13 residues. V dropped 5 bases and J dropped 1; count of bases not matched to a gene: 3. Using roughly 16 ng of total RNA, TCR libraries were made with the QIAseq Immune Repertoire TCR panel. Using its own MiXCR run on the reads, TCRdb lists one record per CDR3 protein. Of approximately 480 distinct CDR3 sequences listed, about 12% were seen once; the top ten hold about 57%. Live CD3+CD8+TCRalphabeta+ cells were sorted into four subsets by PD-1 and/or TIGIT. The source of the sample is a study of circulating CD8 cells and anti-PD-1 response in melanoma.

J is TRBJ2-7 and V is TRBV30; 9 nucleotides agree with TRBD1. The sample consisted of CD8+ T cells from PBMCs, taken at baseline or after one month of anti-PD-1 therapy (not recorded which). This TCR came from a human donor with melanoma. Written as DNA, the CDR3 is TGTGCCTGGGGGGGGACAGGGTCCTACGAGCAGTACTTC. Translated: CAWGGTGSYEQYF.